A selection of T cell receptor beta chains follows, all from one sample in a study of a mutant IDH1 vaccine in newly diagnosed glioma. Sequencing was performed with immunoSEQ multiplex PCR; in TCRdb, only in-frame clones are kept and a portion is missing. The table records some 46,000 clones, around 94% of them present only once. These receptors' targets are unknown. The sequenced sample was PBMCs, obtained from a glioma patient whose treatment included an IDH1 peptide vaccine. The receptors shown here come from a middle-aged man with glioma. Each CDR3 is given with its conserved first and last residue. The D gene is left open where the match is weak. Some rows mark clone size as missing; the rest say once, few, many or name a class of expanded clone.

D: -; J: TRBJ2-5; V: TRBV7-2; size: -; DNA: TGTGCCAGCAGCGTACAGATAAAAAAAGAGACCCAGTACTTC; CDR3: CASSVQIKKETQYF
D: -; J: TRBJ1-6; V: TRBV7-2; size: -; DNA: TGTGCCAGCAGCTTAGGAGTTGGTAATTCACCCCTCCACTTT; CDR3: CASSLGVGNSPLHF
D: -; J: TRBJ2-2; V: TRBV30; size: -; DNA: TGTGCCCGGGCGAGGGGGAACACCGGGGAGCTGTTTTTT; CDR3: CARARGNTGELFF
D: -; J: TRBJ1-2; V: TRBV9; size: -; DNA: TGTGCCAGCAGCGTAGCTTACGGGGGCGCCGGCTATGGCTACACCTTC; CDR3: CASSVAYGGAGYGYTF
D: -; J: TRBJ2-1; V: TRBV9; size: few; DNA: TGTGCCAGCAGCGAGGCCCCGTACAATGAGCAGTTCTTC; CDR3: CASSEAPYNEQFF
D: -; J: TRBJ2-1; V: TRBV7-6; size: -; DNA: TGTGCCAGCAGCTTCGGCGGGGAAGGGACTAATGAGCAGTTCTTC; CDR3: CASSFGGEGTNEQFF
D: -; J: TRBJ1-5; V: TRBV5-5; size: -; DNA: TGTGCCAGCAGCCTTTCTGGTGGGGGGACCAATCAGCCCCAGCATTTT; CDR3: CASSLSGGGTNQPQHF
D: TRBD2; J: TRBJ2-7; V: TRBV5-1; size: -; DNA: TGCGCCAGCAGCCCGGCTAGCGGGACCAACGAGCAGTACTTC; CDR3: CASSPASGTNEQYF
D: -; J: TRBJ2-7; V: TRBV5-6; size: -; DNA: TGTGCCAGCAGCTTCGGGCGGAGCTCCTACGAGCAGTACTTC; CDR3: CASSFGRSSYEQYF
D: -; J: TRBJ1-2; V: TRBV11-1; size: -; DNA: TGTGCCAGCAGCTTAGAGGTCGGATCGAACTATGGCTACACCTTC; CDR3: CASSLEVGSNYGYTF
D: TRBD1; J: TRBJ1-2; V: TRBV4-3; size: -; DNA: TGCGCCAGCAGCCAAGTCGCAACAGGGGCTTACTATGGCTACACCTTC; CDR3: CASSQVATGAYYGYTF
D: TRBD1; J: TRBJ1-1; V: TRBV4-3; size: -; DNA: TGCGCCAGCAGCCAAGCCGCGGGACAGAGGAACACTGAAGCTTTCTTT; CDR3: CASSQAAGQRNTEAFF
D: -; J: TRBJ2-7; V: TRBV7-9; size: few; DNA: TGTGCCAGCAGCTTCGGCGGGTCCTACGAGCAGTACTTC; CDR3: CASSFGGSYEQYF
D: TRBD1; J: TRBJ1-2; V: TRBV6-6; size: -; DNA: TGTGCCAGCAGTTTTAGGACAGGGGGTAACTATGGCTACACCTTC; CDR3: CASSFRTGGNYGYTF
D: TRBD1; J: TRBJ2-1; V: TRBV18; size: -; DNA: TGTGCCAGCTCACCACTTGGGGCAGGGGGCTCCAATGAGCAGTTCTTC; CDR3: CASSPLGAGGSNEQFF
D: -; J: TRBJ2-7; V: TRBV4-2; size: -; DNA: TGTGCCAGCAGCCAAGAGGTGGGGCGTGGCGAGCAGTACTTC; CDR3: CASSQEVGRGEQYF
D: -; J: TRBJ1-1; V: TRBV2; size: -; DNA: TGTGCCAGCACTGGGGGTGGCTCCACTGAAGCTTTCTTT; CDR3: CASTGGGSTEAFF
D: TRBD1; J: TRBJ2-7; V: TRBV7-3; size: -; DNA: TGTGCCAGCAGCTCCGGGACAGGGTCCTACGAGCAGTACTTC; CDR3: CASSSGTGSYEQYF
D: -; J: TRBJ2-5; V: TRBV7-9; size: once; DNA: TGTGCCAGCAGCCCGACAGCTCAAGAGACCCAGTACTTC; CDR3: CASSPTAQETQYF
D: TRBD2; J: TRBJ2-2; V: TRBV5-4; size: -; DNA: TGTGCCAGCAGCTTGGTCCAGCGGGAGACCGGGGAGCTGTTTTTT; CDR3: CASSLVQRETGELFF
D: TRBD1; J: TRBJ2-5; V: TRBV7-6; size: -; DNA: TGTGCCAGCAGCCCACGGACAGGGCGGACCCAGTACTTC; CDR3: CASSPRTGRTQYF
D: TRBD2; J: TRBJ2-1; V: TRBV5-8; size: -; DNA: TGTGCCAGCAGCCGAAGCGGGACGGCAAAATACTACAATGAGCAGTTCTTC; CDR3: CASSRSGTAKYYNEQFF
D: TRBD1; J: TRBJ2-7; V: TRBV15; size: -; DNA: TGTGCCACCAGCAGCTACAGGGGGCTCGAGCAGTACTTC; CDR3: CATSSYRGLEQYF
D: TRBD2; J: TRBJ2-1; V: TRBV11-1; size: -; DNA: TGTGCCAGTGGACTAGCGGGAGGTGGGGATGAGCAGTTCTTC; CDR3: CASGLAGGGDEQFF
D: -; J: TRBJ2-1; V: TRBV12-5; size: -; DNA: TGTGCTAGTGGTTTGGGACCCTCGGCGTTCAGCGAGCAGTTCTTC; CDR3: CASGLGPSAFSEQFF
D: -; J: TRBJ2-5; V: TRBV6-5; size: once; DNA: TGTGCCAGCAGTTACAGTTGGGGGGATGGCCAAGAGACCCAGTACTTC; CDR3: CASSYSWGDGQETQYF
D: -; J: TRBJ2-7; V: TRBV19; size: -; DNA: TGTGCCAGTAGTACGGGACGGGGTGACTACGAGCAGTACTTC; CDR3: CASSTGRGDYEQYF
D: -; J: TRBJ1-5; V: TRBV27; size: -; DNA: TGTGCCAGCAGTTTATTTTCAGATCCTCGCAATCAGCCCCAGCATTTT; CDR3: CASSLFSDPRNQPQHF
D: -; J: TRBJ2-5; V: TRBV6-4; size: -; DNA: TGTGCCAGCAGTGCAGCGAACTCCGGGAAGACCCAGTACTTC; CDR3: CASSAANSGKTQYF
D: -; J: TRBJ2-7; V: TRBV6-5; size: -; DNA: TGTGCCAGCAGTCCAACAGGGTCCCACGAGCAGTACTTC; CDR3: CASSPTGSHEQYF
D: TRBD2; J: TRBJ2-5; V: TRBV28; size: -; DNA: TGTGCCAGCAGTTTATCCAGAAGCGGGAGCTCCAAGAGACCCCAGTACTTC; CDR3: CASSLSRSGSSKRPQYF
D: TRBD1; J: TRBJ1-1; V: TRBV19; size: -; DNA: TGTGCCAGTAGGAAACAGGGGGATGCTGAAGCTTTCTTT; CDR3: CASRKQGDAEAFF
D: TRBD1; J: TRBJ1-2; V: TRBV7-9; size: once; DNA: TGTGCCAGCAGCTTAGAAAACAGGGGTTATGGCTACACCTTC; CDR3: CASSLENRGYGYTF
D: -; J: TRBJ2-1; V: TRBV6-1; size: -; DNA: TGTGCCAGCAGTGTTGGCGGGATCGCCCCAATTGAGCAGTTCTTC; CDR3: CASSVGGIAPIEQFF
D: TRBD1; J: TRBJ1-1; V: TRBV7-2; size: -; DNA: TGTGCCAGCAGCACCTTCGGCGACAGGGGACTCATGAACACTGAAGCTTTCTTT; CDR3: CASSTFGDRGLMNTEAFF
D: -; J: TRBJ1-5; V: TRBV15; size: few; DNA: TGTGCCACCAGCAGAGCTTTCGCGGGAAGGGGTAGCAATCAGCCCCAGCATTTT; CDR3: CATSRAFAGRGSNQPQHF
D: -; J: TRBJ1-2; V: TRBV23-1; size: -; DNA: TGCGCCATCCCCGGTACGACAGGATATATCAAGTGCTATGGCTACACCTTC; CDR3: CAIPGTTGYIKCYGYTF
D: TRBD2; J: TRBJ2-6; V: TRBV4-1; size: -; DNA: TGCGCCAGCAGCCAAGCACTAGCGGGCTCCTCTGGGGCCAACGTCCTGACTTTC; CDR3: CASSQALAGSSGANVLTF
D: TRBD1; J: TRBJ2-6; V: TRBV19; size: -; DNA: TGTGCCAGTAGTGCCGTCAGAAGCAGGGGGAACAATCCCTCTGGGGCCAACGTCCTGACTTTC; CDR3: CASSAVRSRGNNPSGANVLTF
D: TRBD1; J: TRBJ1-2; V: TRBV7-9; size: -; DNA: TGTGCCAGCAGCTTAGGGCGGACCGGCAGGGGGTATGGCTACACCTTC; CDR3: CASSLGRTGRGYGYTF
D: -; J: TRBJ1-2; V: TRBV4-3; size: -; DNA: TGCGCCAGCAGCCAGCTTTCCGGGACAACTAACTATGGCTACACCTTC; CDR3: CASSQLSGTTNYGYTF
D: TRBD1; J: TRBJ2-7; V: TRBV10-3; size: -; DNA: TGTGCCATCAGTGACAGGGACAGCTCCTACGAGCAGTACTTC; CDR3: CAISDRDSSYEQYF
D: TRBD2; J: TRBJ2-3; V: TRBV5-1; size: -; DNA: TGCGCCAGCAGCCTAGCGGGGGGGTCACCAGATACGCAGTATTTT; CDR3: CASSLAGGSPDTQYF
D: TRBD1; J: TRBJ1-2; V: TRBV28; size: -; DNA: TGTGCCAGCAGTTTACCTAACGGGGACAGCTATGGCTACACCTTC; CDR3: CASSLPNGDSYGYTF
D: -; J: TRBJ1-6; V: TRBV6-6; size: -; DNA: TGTGCCAGCAGAAAACAGGAGACACCCCTCCACTTT; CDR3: CASRKQETPLHF
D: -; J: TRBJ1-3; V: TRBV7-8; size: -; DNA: TGTGCCAGCAGCTCCCGTGGGGAGGGGGCTGGAAACACCATATATTTT; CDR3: CASSSRGEGAGNTIYF
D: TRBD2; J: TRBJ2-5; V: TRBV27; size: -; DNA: TGTGCCAGCAGTTTCTCATCCGGGACTAGCAGTCCGAAGACCCAGTACTTC; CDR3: CASSFSSGTSSPKTQYF
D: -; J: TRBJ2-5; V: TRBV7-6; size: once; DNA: TGTGCCAGCAGCTTAGCGCTAGAAGAGACCCAGTACTTC; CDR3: CASSLALEETQYF
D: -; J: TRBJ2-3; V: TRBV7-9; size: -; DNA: TGTGCCAGCAGCATCCTGCTCGGGATGGGGAGGACAGATACGCAGTATTTT; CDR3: CASSILLGMGRTDTQYF
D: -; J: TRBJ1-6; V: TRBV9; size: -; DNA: TGTGCCAGCAGCGTAGAAGGGTCAGCAGAGAATTCACCCCTCCACTTT; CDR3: CASSVEGSAENSPLHF
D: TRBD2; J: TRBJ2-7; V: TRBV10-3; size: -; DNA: TGTGCCATCAGTGGAGGGACTAGAGCCTACGAGCAGTACTTC; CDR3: CAISGGTRAYEQYF
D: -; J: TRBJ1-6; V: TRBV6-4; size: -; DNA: TGTGCCAGCAGTGAAGGGACAAGGATTAATTCACCCCTCCACTTT; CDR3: CASSEGTRINSPLHF
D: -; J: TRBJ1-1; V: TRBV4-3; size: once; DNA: TGCGCCAGCACCGCAAGGGGGGCAGGGATGAACACTGAAGCTTTCTTT; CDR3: CASTARGAGMNTEAFF
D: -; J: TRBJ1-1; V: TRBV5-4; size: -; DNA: TGTGCCAGCAGCACTAGTCGGGACACTGAAGCTTTCTTT; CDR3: CASSTSRDTEAFF
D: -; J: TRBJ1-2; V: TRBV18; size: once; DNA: TGTGCCAGCTCAGTGGCCCAGCCGACTAACTATGGCTACACCTTC; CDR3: CASSVAQPTNYGYTF
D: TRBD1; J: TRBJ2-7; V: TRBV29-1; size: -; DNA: TGCAGCGTTGAAACAGGGGTCTCCTACGAGCAGTACTTC; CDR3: CSVETGVSYEQYF
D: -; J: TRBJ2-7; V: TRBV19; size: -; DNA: TGTGCCAGTAGTACCGGGACGGGCTCCTACGAGCAGTACTTC; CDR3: CASSTGTGSYEQYF